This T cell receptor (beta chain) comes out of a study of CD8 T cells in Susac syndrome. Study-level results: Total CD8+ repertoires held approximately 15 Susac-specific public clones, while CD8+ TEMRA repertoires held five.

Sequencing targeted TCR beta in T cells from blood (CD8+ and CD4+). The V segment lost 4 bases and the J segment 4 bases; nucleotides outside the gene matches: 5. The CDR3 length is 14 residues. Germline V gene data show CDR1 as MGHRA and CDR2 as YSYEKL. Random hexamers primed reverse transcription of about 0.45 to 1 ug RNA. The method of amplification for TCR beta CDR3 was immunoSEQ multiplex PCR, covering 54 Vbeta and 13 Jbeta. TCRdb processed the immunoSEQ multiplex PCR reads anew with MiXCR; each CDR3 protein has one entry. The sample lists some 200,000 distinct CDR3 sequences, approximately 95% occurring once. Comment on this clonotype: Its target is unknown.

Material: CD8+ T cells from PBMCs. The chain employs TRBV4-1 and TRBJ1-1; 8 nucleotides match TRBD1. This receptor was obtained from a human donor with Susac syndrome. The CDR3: CASSPPTGVTEAFF. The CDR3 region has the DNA TGCGCCAGCAGCCCCCCGACAGGGGTCACTGAAGCTTTCTTT.